This record looks at one TCR beta chain sequence and its context. Its antigen specificity is not known. The germline gene is not matched at one end of the junction; a read error may be the cause. The CDR3 spans 13 residues, from the cysteine through the phenylalanine. The entry retains the CDR3 DNA only, 39 bases that are in frame from base 1. Reading the germline V gene (reference sequence) gives CDR1 DFQATT and CDR2 SNEGSKA. The sample comes from a study of tumor and adjacent non-tumor tissue in lung cancer listed by TCRdb under 2018. About the full investigation: Patients with adenocarcinoma (approximately twelve), squamous cell carcinoma (2) and small cell lung cancer (1) were included in the cohort. The roughly 15 enrolled patients, of whom approximately 10 were men and 5 were women, were aged about 30 to 80 years and were diagnosed with TNM stage I to III disease. A total of around 130,000,000 productive TCRbeta reads were generated by sequencing, corresponding to an average of about 4.17 million reads per sample. Bulk TCRbeta repertoires were compared between lung tumor tissue and matched distant non-tumor lung tissue obtained from 15 lung cancer patients. TCRbeta CDR3 sequencing was performed on a few dozen paired specimens, with one tumor sample and one normal lung sample collected per patient.

RNA was isolated from bulk, unsorted tissue, and RNA quality was assessed with a NanoDrop ND-1000 and an Agilent 2100. Donors were newly diagnosed lung cancer patients admitted for thoracic surgery in China between August and November 2014, without prior chemotherapy. Anyone who had undergone radiotherapy or chemotherapy before, or who had another cancer at the same time, was left out of the study. Surgical tissue pieces of about 1-2.3 cm3 were preserved in RNAlater solution and stored at -80 °C until use. Library generation was performed with multiplex PCR. Sequencing was carried out with an Illumina HiSeq 2500. TCRbeta libraries were built by three rounds of nested PCR using primers (Table S4), following protocols modified from ARM-PCR. Before sequencing, PCR products in the 200-500 bp range were cut out of the gel and cleaned up using the QIAquick gel extraction kit. As for the authors' bioinformatics: Trimmomatic was used to clean the reads, FLASH merged the cleaned reads into complete CDR3 sequences, and MiTCR assigned the sequences to V(D)J germline segments. Clonal diversity was computed as the inverse Simpson's index with VDJtools. In-frame sequences lacking a premature stop codon were counted as productive reads. TCRdb redid the processing of the public reads, applying fastp at Q25 and MiXCR, and retained in-frame beta chains. Merged by CDR3 protein, the rows form single entries marked with the most common genes and DNA. These V and J calls originate from TCRdb's pipeline instead of the authors' own analysis. Recorded for this sample are about 110,000 distinct CDR3 sequences; 84% of them occurred a single time. The top ten hold more than 20% of the sample.

Study-level results and caveats: The top 100 clones made up a significantly larger cumulative share of the repertoire in normal lung than in tumor tissue. Significantly higher TCR diversity (inverse Simpson) was observed in tumor tissue than in normal lung tissue (approximately 430 vs 150, P = 0.0075, Mann-Whitney U test). Because peripheral blood was not sequenced, the blood TCRbeta repertoires of the lung cancer patients in the study went unexamined. TCR diversity was significantly higher in younger patients, and greater tumor TCR diversity was associated with shorter overall survival and shorter disease-free survival. Only 15 or so patients were included in the cohort, and the need for larger samples and more detailed clinical data was noted by the authors. Neither the sequencing platform nor unique molecular identifiers are mentioned in the methods.

Sequenced input: lung tumor tissue. This TCR was sampled from a man between 65 and 79 years old with non-small cell lung cancer. This chain joins TRBV20-1 to TRBJ1-1; 7 central nucleotides agree with TRBD1. The CDR3 protein is CSAPGQKNSEGFF. The sequenced DNA: TGCAGTGCACCGGGACAGAAAAACTCTGAAGGTTTCTTT.